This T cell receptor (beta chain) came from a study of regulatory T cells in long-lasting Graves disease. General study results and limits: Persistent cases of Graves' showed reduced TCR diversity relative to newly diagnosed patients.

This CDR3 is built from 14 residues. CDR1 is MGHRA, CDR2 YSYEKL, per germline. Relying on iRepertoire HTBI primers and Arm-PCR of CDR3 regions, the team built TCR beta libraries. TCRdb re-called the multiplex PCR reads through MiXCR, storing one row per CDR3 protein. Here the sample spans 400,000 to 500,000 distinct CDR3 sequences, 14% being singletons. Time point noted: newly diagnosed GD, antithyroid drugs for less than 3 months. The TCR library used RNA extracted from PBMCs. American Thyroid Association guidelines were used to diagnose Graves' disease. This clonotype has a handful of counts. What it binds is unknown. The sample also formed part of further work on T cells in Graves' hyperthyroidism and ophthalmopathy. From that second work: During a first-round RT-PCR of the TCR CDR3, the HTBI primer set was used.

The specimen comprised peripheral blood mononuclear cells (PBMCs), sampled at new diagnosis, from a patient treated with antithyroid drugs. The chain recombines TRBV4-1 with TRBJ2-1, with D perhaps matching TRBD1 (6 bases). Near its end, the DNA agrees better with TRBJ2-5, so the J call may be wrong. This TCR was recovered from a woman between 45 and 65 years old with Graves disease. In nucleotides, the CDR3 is TGCGCCAGCAGCCCTCACAGGGTGAGAGAGACCCAGTACTTC. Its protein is CASSPHRVRETQYF.